This is a list of T cell receptor beta chains from one sample in a study of PD-1 blockade in classical Hodgkin lymphoma. Profiling relied on immunoSEQ multiplex PCR, and the TCRdb table lists in-frame clones only, not all of them. The table includes roughly 140,000 clones, around four fifths detected once. The sample here was peripheral blood mononuclear cells (PBMCs), taken before the second cycle of nivolumab. The receptors stem from a human donor with classical Hodgkin lymphoma. The CDR3 runs from the conserved cysteine through the conserved F or W. D genes are given only for firm matches.

j_call cdr3_length d_call v_call cdr3_aa
TRBJ1-1 14 NA TRBV2 CASSEETLNTEAFF
TRBJ2-1 15 TRBD2 TRBV27 CASSVGTRPRYEQFF
TRBJ2-7 10 NA TRBV2 CASGDYEQYF
TRBJ1-2 14 NA TRBV9 CASSGTGPGYGYTF
TRBJ2-5 18 NA TRBV28 CASSRTALLAPLAETQYF
TRBJ2-3 21 TRBD2 TRBV4-3 CASSQAPKGAGGPGGSDTQYF
TRBJ2-3 15 TRBD2 TRBV5-1 CASSESRGSTDTQYF
TRBJ2-7 15 TRBD2 TRBV28 CASSQTSAYSYEQYF
TRBJ2-2 16 TRBD2 TRBV5-4 CASSPAGGTSTGELFF
TRBJ2-1 15 TRBD2 TRBV2 CASRPGLAGYNEQFF
TRBJ2-1 16 NA TRBV6-5 CASSYGGAGGYNEQFF
TRBJ2-3 14 NA TRBV4-3 CASSQDTPTDTQYF
TRBJ1-1 12 NA TRBV6-6 CASSRGGTEAFF
TRBJ2-1 14 NA TRBV6-5 CASRPTSSYNEQFF
TRBJ1-2 16 NA TRBV7-9 CASSLAASLTSYGYTF
TRBJ2-3 15 TRBD1 TRBV5-4 CASSDGTGGPDTQYF
TRBJ2-3 13 TRBD1 TRBV6-1 CASSPDRGDTQYF
TRBJ2-1 11 NA TRBV10-2 CASSEAVEQFF
TRBJ2-1 14 TRBD2 TRBV29-1 CSGMASGKYNEQFF
TRBJ2-4 13 NA TRBV7-7 CASSSRDGGIQYF
TRBJ1-4 16 TRBD1 TRBV2 CASTWGQGAGNEKLFF
TRBJ2-5 15 TRBD1 TRBV6-6 CASSYRDRGSETQYF
TRBJ1-1 13 NA TRBV19 CASSLYRGTEAFF
TRBJ2-5 16 NA TRBV5-3 CARSLAIPGVQETQYF
TRBJ1-1 12 NA TRBV29-1 CSVDKGNTEAFF
TRBJ1-6 15 NA TRBV2 CASTPSRGAGSPLHF
TRBJ2-7 15 TRBD2 TRBV7-2 CASSLGGTSIAEQYF
TRBJ2-4 16 NA TRBV4-1 CASSQVAGLAKNIQYF
TRBJ2-7 13 TRBD1 TRBV28 CASSSGQSYEQYF
TRBJ1-2 15 TRBD1 TRBV19 CASSSDRDLNYGYTF
TRBJ1-1 14 NA TRBV5-4 CASSSGTHYAEAFF
TRBJ2-7 15 NA TRBV6-9 CASSYSSPPDYEQYF
TRBJ2-4 18 TRBD2 TRBV2 CASRLTSGGTIAKNIQYF
TRBJ2-5 13 NA TRBV2 CASSTTSQGTQYF
TRBJ1-2 16 TRBD1 TRBV19 CASSIETGQGNYGYTF
TRBJ2-1 15 TRBD1 TRBV19 CASSTQGANYNEQFF
TRBJ2-4 17 NA TRBV18 CASSPPREGDNKNIQYF
TRBJ1-2 17 NA TRBV18 CASSPPGQVVANYGYTF
TRBJ1-2 12 NA TRBV29-1 CSVGTENYGYTF
TRBJ2-7 14 TRBD1 TRBV10-3 CAIRGQGISYEQYF
TRBJ2-3 17 TRBD2 TRBV19 CASSIRLAGGGPDTQYF
TRBJ2-2 16 TRBD1 TRBV27 CASITSDRVWTGELFF
TRBJ1-3 14 NA TRBV25-1 CASSDTSSGNTIYF
TRBJ2-7 10 NA TRBV20-1 CSANEYEQYF
TRBJ2-4 16 TRBD1 TRBV6-6 CASSRDRGLGKNIQYF